The clone carrying this T cell receptor (beta chain) was recorded many times. Its cognate antigen is unknown. After constant-region reverse-primer amplification, full-length variable regions underwent semi-nested PCR with Nested Universal Primer A. TCRdb used MiXCR to reprocess the 5' RACE reads, holding one entry per CDR3 protein. The table records some 31,000 distinct CDR3 sequences, about 26% of them present only once. Study-wide points: The TCR gene usage of tumor memory CD4+ T cells clustered together with blood and lymph node memory CD4+ cells and with lymph node naive CD4+ cells.

This CDR3 has 14 residues. Trimming at V came to 2 bases and at J to 12 bases, leaving 9 bases not matched to a gene. Sequencing was done on a sample of naive CD4+ T cells sorted from a lymph node. Subset defined: naive CD4+ T cells, CD4+CD45RA+CD25-. The clonotype comes from a female donor with breast cancer. The rearrangement joins TRBV12-3 or TRBV12-4 to TRBJ1-2; 10 nucleotides match TRBD1. CDR3 loop: CASSLSGQGVKDTF. DNA for the CDR3: TGTGCCAGCAGTTTAAGCGGACAGGGGGTTAAAGACACCTTC.